Below are 27 T cell receptor beta chains sequenced from a single sample in a study of human T cells and chemical hapten exposure. Unseparated into fractions, whole blood served as the source from which total RNA was extracted. TCRdb independently ran MiXCR on the 5' RACE reads; one entry per CDR3 protein. Of about 140,000 distinct CDR3 sequences in the sample, roughly 4% are singletons; the top ten hold 1.3% to 1.5%. The receptors shown here come from a female donor in good health.

This clonotype has at least ten counts. The chain couples TRBV6-5 to TRBJ1-1; tentatively, D is TRBD1 (5 bases). The germline gives CDR1 MNHEY, CDR2 SVGAGI. The CDR3 is 15 amino acids. Trimming cost V 0 bases and J 4 bases, with 12 bases left between them. The DNA of the CDR3 is TGTGCCAGCAGTTACTCTTTCGGCGGGGCCACTGAAGCTTTCTTT. As protein: CASSYSFGGATEAFF.

This clonotype was seen ten or more times. This chain joins TRBV7-2 and TRBJ2-5; D gene unclear. In germline, CDR1 is SGHTA, CDR2 FQGNSA. Trimming left V 4 bases short and J 2 bases short, with 14 bases between. CDR3 size: 15 residues. The chain's CDR3 is CASSSHFPGQETQYF. For the CDR3, the DNA is TGTGCCAGCAGCTCCCATTTCCCCGGGCAAGAGACCCAGTACTTC. Full variable domain (remainder filled in from reference TRBV7-2 and TRBJ2-5): GAGVSQSPSNKVTEKGKDVELRCDPISGHTALYWYRQSLGQGLEFLIYFQGNSAPDKSGLPSDRFSAERTGGSVSTLTIQRTQQEDSAVYLCASSSHFPGQETQYFGPGTRLLVL.

CDR3 residues: CALVREGSSSYNSPLHF. The CDR3 coding sequence is TGTGCCTTAGTTCGCGAGGGATCCAGCTCCTATAATTCACCCCTCCACTTT. V usage is TRBV5-6 and J usage is TRBJ1-6; D is uncertain. V lost 10 bases and J lost 0, with 20 bases in between. Germline V gives CDR1 SGHDT, CDR2 YYEEEE. The CDR3 is 17 amino acids.

The chain couples TRBV28 to TRBJ2-2; either TRBD1 or TRBD2 may fit D (5 bases each). CDR1 and CDR2 from the germline V gene are MDHEN and SYDVKM. This CDR3 has 17 amino acids. The V and J ends lost 7 bases and 0 bases respectively, with 18 bases between them. The CDR3 reads CASKPYGTDPNTGELFF. The CDR3 region has the DNA TGTGCCAGCAAACCTTACGGGACGGATCCGAACACCGGGGAGCTGTTTTTT. Complete variable domain (other parts from reference TRBV28 and TRBJ2-2): DVKVTQSSRYLVKRTGEKVFLECVQDMDHENMFWYRQDPGLGLRLIYFSYDVKMKEKGDIPEGYSVSREKKERFSLILESASTNQTSMYLCASKPYGTDPNTGELFFGEGSRLTVL.

This clonotype showed up just a few times. The genes are TRBV20-1 and TRBJ1-1, with 7 bases lining up with TRBD1. Losses at the gene ends were 0 bases for V and 7 bases for J; bases not matched to a gene: 5. The CDR3 is made up of 13 amino acids. CDR1 and CDR2 from the germline V gene are DFQATT and SNEGSKA (reference sequence). Written as DNA, the CDR3 is TGCAGTGCTAGAGATCCTTGGGACAGTGAAGCTTTCTTT. This sequence encodes CSARDPWDSEAFF.

Many counts were recorded for this clonotype. The rearrangement uses TRBV27 and TRBJ1-4; no clear D. The CDR3 has 14 amino acids. Trimming left V 3 bases short and J 7 bases short, with 12 bases between. The germline CDR1 and CDR2 sequences are MNHEY and SMNVEV (reference sequence). Here the CDR3 DNA reads TGTGCCAGCAGTTTCTGGGGTGAAGGTGAAAAACTGTTTTTT. It codes for CASSFWGEGEKLFF.

This clonotype was seen a few times. This may arise from a read error, as a much more abundant clone is one base away. DNA for the CDR3: TGTGCCAGCAGCTGCACGGTCAACACTGAAGCTTTCTTT. Protein product: CASSCTVNTEAFF. This chain links TRBV7-2 with TRBJ1-1; D not certain. CDR1 is SGHTA and CDR2 is FQGNSA in the germline V gene. This CDR3 contains 13 residues. Trimming removed 4 bases at V and 2 bases at J, with 8 bases between.

Ten or more counts support this clonotype. The V gene is TRBV5-1, the J gene TRBJ2-1, with TRBD2 identical over 8 bases. From germline, CDR1 is SGHRS and CDR2 YFSETQ. Trimming at V came to 2 bases and at J to 4 bases, leaving 2 bases not matched to a gene. The CDR3 has 14 amino acids. DNA for the CDR3: TGCGCCAGCAGCTTCCCTAGCGGGTACAATGAGCAGTTCTTC. It encodes CASSFPSGYNEQFF.

This clonotype was seen ten or more times. The rearrangement links TRBV7-8 to TRBJ2-6; D unclear. The CDR3 contains 15 residues. The germline CDR1 and CDR2 sequences are SGHVS and FQNEAQ. V lost 1 base to trimming and J lost 0 bases, with 4 bases between them. The chain's CDR3 is CASSLGRSGANVLTF. The CDR3, as DNA: TGTGCCAGCAGCTTAGGGCGCTCTGGGGCCAACGTCCTGACTTTC.

On this clonotype: A read error may explain this, as a much larger clone is one base away. V gene TRBV4-3 combines with J gene TRBJ2-7; D assignment may be TRBD1 or TRBD2 (5 bases each). Per the germline V gene, CDR1 is LGHNA and CDR2 is YSLEER. The length of the CDR3 is 14 residues. V was trimmed by 4 bases and J by 3 bases, leaving 13 bases between them. CDR3 sequence reads: CASSLRGRGYEQYF. The CDR3 DNA is TGCGCCAGCAGCCTTCGGGGAAGGGGCTACGAGCAGTACTTC.

This clonotype has ten or more counts. The V gene is TRBV18, the J gene TRBJ1-5; 7 nucleotides match TRBD1. The CDR3 spans 16 residues. V lost 2 bases and J lost 2; bases outside the gene matches: 6. Germline values: CDR1 KGHSH, CDR2 LQKENI. CDR3 region: CASSPEGGQGNQPQHF. Here the CDR3 DNA reads TGTGCCAGCTCACCAGAAGGAGGACAGGGCAATCAGCCCCAGCATTTT.

Ten or more counts support this clonotype. CDR3 sequence reads: CASSFFGDRGRNEQFF. DNA for the CDR3: TGTGCCAGCAGTTTTTTCGGGGACAGGGGGAGGAATGAGCAGTTCTTC. The V call is TRBV12-3 or TRBV12-4, the J call TRBJ2-1; 11 bases match TRBD1. The CDR3 extends over 16 amino acids. V trimming: 3 bases; J trimming: 7 bases; junction bases outside the gene matches: 8.

In this sample, this clonotype turned up a few times. CDR3 loop: CSVESTVTDTQYF. CDR3 DNA sequence: TGCAGCGTTGAGTCGACAGTCACAGATACGCAGTATTTT. The chain employs TRBV29-1 and TRBJ2-3, with D tentatively TRBD1 (5 bases). CDR3 size: 13 residues. Germline assignment: CDR1 SQVTM and CDR2 ANQGSEA. V was shortened by 3 bases and J by 2 bases, with 9 bases between the two germline ends.

This clonotype came up many times. The rearrangement links TRBV5-1 to TRBJ2-5; D remains ambiguous. V was shortened by 3 bases and J by 4 bases, with 10 bases between the two germline ends. CDR3 length equals 13 residues. Germline loops: CDR1 SGHRS, CDR2 YFSETQ. This CDR3 reads CASSSRRAETQYF. Written as DNA, the CDR3 is TGCGCCAGCAGCTCGCGAAGGGCAGAGACCCAGTACTTC.

In this sample, this clonotype turned up many times. The CDR3 sequence is CASSPGPSGYGYTF. For the CDR3, the DNA is TGTGCCAGCAGCCCGGGACCCTCGGGCTATGGCTACACCTTC. This chain uses TRBV7-9 with TRBJ1-2, with D possibly matching TRBD1 (5 bases). The V end was cut by 5 bases, the J end by 4 bases, with 14 bases between. The CDR3 extends over 14 amino acids. Germline V gene data show CDR1 as SEHNR and CDR2 as FQNEAQ (reference sequence).

This clonotype was recorded many times. J is TRBJ1-5 and V is TRBV7-2; tentative D call: TRBD1 (6 bases). Trimming took off 6 bases at V and 7 bases at J, with 13 bases between the two ends. The CDR3 contains 13 residues. Germline V gene data show CDR1 as SGHTA and CDR2 as FQGNSA. The CDR3 DNA reads TGTGCCAGCAGACTAAACAGGGACCAGCCCCAGCATTTT. As protein: CASRLNRDQPQHF.

At least ten counts were recorded for this clonotype. The gene calls are TRBV6-5 and TRBJ1-3, with D uncertain. Trimming cost V 6 bases and J 5 bases, with 20 bases left between them. The CDR3 runs to 16 residues. The germline CDR1 and CDR2 sequences are MNHEY and SVGAGI. CDR3 DNA sequence: TGTGCCAGCAGAAACCGGCGAGGGAGGGAGAGAAACACCATATATTTT. Amino acid sequence: CASRNRRGRERNTIYF.

This clonotype occurred many times. The chain carries TRBV7-9 and TRBJ2-1; 10 nucleotides agree with TRBD2. Trimming cost V 5 bases and J 6 bases; bases outside gene matches: 13. The CDR3 loop spans 17 amino acids. Germline lookup yields CDR1 SEHNR and CDR2 FQNEAQ (reference sequence). The CDR3: CASSRLAGARGGNEQFF. DNA of the CDR3: TGTGCCAGCAGCCGTCTAGCGGGGGCTCGTGGGGGCAATGAGCAGTTCTTC.

Many counts were recorded for this clonotype. The CDR3 here is CSARDRGLSFLRQPQHF. The CDR3 DNA is TGCAGTGCTAGAGACAGGGGACTTTCATTTCTGCGTCAGCCCCAGCATTTT. The chain employs TRBV20-1 and TRBJ1-5; tentatively, D is TRBD1 (6 bases). CDR1 is DFQATT and CDR2 is SNEGSKA in the germline V gene (reference sequence). This CDR3 is built from 17 residues. The V gene lost 0 bases and the J gene lost 6 bases, with 21 bases spanning the gap.

This clonotype showed up many times. The rearrangement joins TRBV19 to TRBJ2-2; D assignment may be TRBD1 or TRBD2 (6 bases each). This CDR3 has 16 amino acids. V lost 6 bases, J lost 5 bases, and 19 bases lay in between. Germline CDR1 is LNHDA and CDR2 is SQIVND (reference sequence). CDR3 coding DNA: TGTGCCAGTAGCCCAAACAACAGGGCGGGGACCGGGGAGCTGTTTTTT. Residues: CASSPNNRAGTGELFF.

This clonotype was counted many times. The chain combines TRBV2 with TRBJ1-5; possible D gene TRBD1, 6 bases. The CDR3 is 15 residues long. Deletions cut 4 bases from V and 2 bases from J, with 12 bases between. The germline V gene has CDR1 SNHLY and CDR2 FYNNEI. CDR3 protein: CASSVPGEGNQPQHF. For the CDR3, the DNA is TGTGCCAGCAGTGTCCCAGGGGAAGGCAATCAGCCCCAGCATTTT.

The chain joins TRBV15 to TRBJ2-7; unclear D gene. The germline V gene encodes CDR1 LNHNV and CDR2 YYDKDF (reference sequence). The CDR3 is made up of 13 amino acids. V gave up 5 bases and J gave up 0 bases, with 8 bases separating them. CDR3 protein: CATSPLTSYEQYF. The CDR3 nucleotides read TGTGCCACCAGCCCCCTTACCTCCTACGAGCAGTACTTC.

This clonotype was counted many times. The V gene is TRBV2, the J gene TRBJ1-4; D unclear. This CDR3 contains 13 residues. Trimming took off 11 bases at V and 5 bases at J, with 15 bases between the two ends. CDR1 is SNHLY and CDR2 is FYNNEI in the germline V gene. The CDR3 nucleotides are TGTGCCCGGACTTTTAATCCCAATGAAAAACTGTTTTTT. Translated, it gives CARTFNPNEKLFF. The whole variable domain, remainder taken from reference TRBV2 and TRBJ1-4, is EPEVTQTPSHQVTQMGQEVILRCVPISNHLYFYWYRQILGQKVEFLVSFYNNEISEKSEIFDDQFSVERPDGSNFTLKIRSTKLEDSAMYFCARTFNPNEKLFFGSGTQLSVL.

This clonotype was found many times. The rearrangement joins TRBV20-1 to TRBJ1-5; weak D call: TRBD1 (5 bases). The CDR3 loop spans 15 amino acids. V was trimmed by 0 bases and J by 5 bases, leaving 14 bases between them. Germline lookup yields CDR1 DFQATT and CDR2 SNEGSKA (reference sequence). In nucleotides, the CDR3 is TGCAGTGCTAGAGATTCCCGGGGGTGGGATCAGCCCCAGCATTTT. Residues: CSARDSRGWDQPQHF.

This clonotype was observed many times. The J gene is TRBJ1-1, the V gene TRBV7-9; maybe TRBD1 (5 bases). The germline CDR1 and CDR2 sequences are SEHNR and FQNEAQ (reference sequence). This CDR3 contains 13 residues. Trimming pared 9 bases from V and 11 bases from J, leaving 22 bases between. The CDR3 DNA sequence: TGTGCCAGTGACCTTGACAGAAGTGGTCTGGCTTTCTTT. Amino acid sequence: CASDLDRSGLAFF.

This clonotype has at least ten counts. The chain uses TRBV10-3 and TRBJ2-3; tentative D call: TRBD2 (6 bases). The length of the CDR3 is 16 residues. Germline V gene sequence: CDR1 ENHRY, CDR2 SYGVKD. With 2 bases removed from V and 2 bases from J, the gap between germline ends came to 14 bases. DNA for the CDR3: TGTGCCATCAGTGAGATTTCCCAGCGGGTCACAGATACGCAGTATTTT. Its translation: CAISEISQRVTDTQYF.

This clonotype was counted many times. The chain joins TRBV7-9 to TRBJ1-4, with D tentatively TRBD1 (6 bases). Trimming shortened V by 5 bases and J by 8 bases, and 15 bases separated the two germline ends. The V gene's germline CDR1 is SEHNR and CDR2 FQNEAQ (reference sequence). This CDR3 has 14 amino acids. This chain's CDR3 is CASSPGTSLEKLFF. The CDR3 DNA sequence: TGTGCCAGCAGCCCCGGGACAAGCCTAGAAAAACTGTTTTTT.